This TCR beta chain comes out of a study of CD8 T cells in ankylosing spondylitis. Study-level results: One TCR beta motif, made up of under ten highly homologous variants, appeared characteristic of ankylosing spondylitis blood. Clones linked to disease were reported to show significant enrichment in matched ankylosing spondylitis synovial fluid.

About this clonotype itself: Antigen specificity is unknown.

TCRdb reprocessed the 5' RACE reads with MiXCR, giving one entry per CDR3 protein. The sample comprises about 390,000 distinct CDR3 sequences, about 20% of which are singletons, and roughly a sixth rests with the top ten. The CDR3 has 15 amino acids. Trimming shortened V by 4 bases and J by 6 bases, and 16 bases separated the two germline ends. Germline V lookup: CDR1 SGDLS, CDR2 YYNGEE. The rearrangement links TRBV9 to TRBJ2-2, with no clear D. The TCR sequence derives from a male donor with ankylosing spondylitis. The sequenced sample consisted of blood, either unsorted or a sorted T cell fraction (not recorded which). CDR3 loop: CASSPRTIRAGELFF. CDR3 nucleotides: TGTGCCAGCAGCCCTCGGACCATCCGCGCCGGGGAGCTGTTTTTT.